This T cell receptor (beta chain) is from a study of T cell changes during pregnancy in multiple sclerosis. Data came from immunoSEQ multiplex PCR; TCRdb stores just in-frame clones and leaves some out. This sample has about 52,000 clones, with just over 90% found just once. The germline gives CDR1 GTSNPN, CDR2 SVGIG (reference sequence). CDR3 size: 16 residues. The J segment lost 3 bases and the V segment lost 5 bases, leaving 7 bases of the junction unmatched. The J gene is TRBJ2-3, the V gene TRBV30; TRBD2 aligns across 14 bases. The TCR was taken from a female donor with multiple sclerosis, enrolled in a pregnancy study. Here the sequenced sample was CD4+ T cells from peripheral blood mononuclear cells, taken before pregnancy. The CDR3 sequence is CAWGGRTSGRTDTQYF. The CDR3 bases are TGTGCCTGGGGGGGGAGGACTAGCGGGAGGACAGATACGCAGTATTTT.